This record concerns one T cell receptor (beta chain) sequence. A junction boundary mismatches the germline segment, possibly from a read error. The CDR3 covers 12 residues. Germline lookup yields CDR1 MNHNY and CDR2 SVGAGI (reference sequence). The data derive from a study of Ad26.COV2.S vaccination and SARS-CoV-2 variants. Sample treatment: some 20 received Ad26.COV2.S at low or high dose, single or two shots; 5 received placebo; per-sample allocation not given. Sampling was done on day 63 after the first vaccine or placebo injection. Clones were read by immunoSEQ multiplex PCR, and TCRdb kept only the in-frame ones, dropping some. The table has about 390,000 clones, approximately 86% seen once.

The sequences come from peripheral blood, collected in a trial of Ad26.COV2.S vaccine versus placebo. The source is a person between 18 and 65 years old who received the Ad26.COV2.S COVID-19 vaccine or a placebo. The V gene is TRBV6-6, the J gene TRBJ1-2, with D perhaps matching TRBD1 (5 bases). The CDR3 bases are TGTGCCAGCAGTTACACCACCCGAGGGGCCCAATTC. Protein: CASSYTTRGAQF.